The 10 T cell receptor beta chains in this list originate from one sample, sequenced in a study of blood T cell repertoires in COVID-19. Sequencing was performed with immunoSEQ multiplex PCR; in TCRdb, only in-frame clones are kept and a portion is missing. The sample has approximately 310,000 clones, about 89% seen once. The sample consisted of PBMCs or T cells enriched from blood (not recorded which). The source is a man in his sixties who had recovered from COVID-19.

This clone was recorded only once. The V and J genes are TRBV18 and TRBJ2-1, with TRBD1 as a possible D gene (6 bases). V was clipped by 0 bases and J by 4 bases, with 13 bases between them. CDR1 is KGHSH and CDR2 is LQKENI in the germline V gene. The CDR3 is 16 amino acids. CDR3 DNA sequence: TGTGCCAGCTCACCACCTGCCAGGGGACGGTACAATGAGCAGTTCTTC. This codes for CASSPPARGRYNEQFF.

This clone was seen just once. The chain's CDR3 is CASSFGREANEKLFF. The DNA of the CDR3 is TGTGCCAGCAGTTTCGGCCGCGAGGCTAATGAAAAACTGTTTTTT. The rearrangement uses TRBV27 and TRBJ1-4; D ambiguous. Germline V gives CDR1 MNHEY, CDR2 SMNVEV (reference sequence). V was shortened by 3 bases and J by 3 bases, with 11 bases between the two germline ends. CDR3 size: 15 residues.

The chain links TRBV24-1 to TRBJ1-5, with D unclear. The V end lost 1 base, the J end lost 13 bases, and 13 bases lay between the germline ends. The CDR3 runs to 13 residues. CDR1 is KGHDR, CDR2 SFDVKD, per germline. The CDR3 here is CATSDLTGSLQHF. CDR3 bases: TGTGCCACCAGTGATTTAACCGGGTCCCTACAGCATTTT.

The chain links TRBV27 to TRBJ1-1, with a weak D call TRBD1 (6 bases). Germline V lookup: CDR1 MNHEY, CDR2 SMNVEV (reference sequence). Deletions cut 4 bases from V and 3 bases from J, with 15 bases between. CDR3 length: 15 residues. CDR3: CASSSWTAGDTEAFF. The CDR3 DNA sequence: TGTGCCAGCAGTTCATGGACAGCGGGGGACACTGAAGCTTTCTTT.

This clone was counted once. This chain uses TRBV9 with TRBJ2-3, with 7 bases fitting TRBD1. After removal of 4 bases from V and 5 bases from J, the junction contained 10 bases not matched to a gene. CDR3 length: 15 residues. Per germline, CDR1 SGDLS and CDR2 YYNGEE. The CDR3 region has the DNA TGTGCCAGCAGCCTCTATGGGGCAGGGGGAGATACGCAGTATTTT. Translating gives CASSLYGAGGDTQYF.

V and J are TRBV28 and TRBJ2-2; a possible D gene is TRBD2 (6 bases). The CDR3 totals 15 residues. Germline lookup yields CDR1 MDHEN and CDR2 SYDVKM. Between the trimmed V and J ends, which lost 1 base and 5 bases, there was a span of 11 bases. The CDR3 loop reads CASSLFPGRTGELFF. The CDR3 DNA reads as TGTGCCAGCAGTTTATTTCCGGGGAGGACCGGGGAGCTGTTTTTT.

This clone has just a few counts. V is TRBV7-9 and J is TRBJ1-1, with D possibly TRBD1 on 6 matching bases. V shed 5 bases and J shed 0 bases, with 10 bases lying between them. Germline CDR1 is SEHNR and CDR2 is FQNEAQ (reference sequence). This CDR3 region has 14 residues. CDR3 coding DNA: TGTGCCAGCAGCCCCCGGACAGTGAACACTGAAGCTTTCTTT. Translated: CASSPRTVNTEAFF.

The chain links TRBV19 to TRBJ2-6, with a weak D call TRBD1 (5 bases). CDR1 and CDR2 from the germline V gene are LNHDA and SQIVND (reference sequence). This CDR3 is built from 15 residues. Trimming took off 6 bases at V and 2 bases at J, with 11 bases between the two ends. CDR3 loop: CASRPDSPGANVLTF. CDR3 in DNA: TGTGCCAGTAGGCCCGACAGTCCTGGGGCCAACGTCCTGACTTTC.

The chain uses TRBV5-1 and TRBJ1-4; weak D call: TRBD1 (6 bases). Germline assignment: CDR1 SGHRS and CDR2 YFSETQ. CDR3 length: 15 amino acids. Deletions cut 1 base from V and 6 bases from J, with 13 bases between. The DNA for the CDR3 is TGCGCCAGCAGCTTGCTAGGACAGCTATATGAAAAACTGTTTTTT. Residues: CASSLLGQLYEKLFF.

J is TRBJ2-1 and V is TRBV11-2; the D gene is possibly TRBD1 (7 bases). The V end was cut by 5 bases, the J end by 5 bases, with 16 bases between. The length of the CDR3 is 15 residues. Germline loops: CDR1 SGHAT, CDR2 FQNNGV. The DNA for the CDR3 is TGTGCCAGCAGCCCGGACAGGAGGGTCAACAATGAGCAGTTCTTC. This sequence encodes CASSPDRRVNNEQFF.